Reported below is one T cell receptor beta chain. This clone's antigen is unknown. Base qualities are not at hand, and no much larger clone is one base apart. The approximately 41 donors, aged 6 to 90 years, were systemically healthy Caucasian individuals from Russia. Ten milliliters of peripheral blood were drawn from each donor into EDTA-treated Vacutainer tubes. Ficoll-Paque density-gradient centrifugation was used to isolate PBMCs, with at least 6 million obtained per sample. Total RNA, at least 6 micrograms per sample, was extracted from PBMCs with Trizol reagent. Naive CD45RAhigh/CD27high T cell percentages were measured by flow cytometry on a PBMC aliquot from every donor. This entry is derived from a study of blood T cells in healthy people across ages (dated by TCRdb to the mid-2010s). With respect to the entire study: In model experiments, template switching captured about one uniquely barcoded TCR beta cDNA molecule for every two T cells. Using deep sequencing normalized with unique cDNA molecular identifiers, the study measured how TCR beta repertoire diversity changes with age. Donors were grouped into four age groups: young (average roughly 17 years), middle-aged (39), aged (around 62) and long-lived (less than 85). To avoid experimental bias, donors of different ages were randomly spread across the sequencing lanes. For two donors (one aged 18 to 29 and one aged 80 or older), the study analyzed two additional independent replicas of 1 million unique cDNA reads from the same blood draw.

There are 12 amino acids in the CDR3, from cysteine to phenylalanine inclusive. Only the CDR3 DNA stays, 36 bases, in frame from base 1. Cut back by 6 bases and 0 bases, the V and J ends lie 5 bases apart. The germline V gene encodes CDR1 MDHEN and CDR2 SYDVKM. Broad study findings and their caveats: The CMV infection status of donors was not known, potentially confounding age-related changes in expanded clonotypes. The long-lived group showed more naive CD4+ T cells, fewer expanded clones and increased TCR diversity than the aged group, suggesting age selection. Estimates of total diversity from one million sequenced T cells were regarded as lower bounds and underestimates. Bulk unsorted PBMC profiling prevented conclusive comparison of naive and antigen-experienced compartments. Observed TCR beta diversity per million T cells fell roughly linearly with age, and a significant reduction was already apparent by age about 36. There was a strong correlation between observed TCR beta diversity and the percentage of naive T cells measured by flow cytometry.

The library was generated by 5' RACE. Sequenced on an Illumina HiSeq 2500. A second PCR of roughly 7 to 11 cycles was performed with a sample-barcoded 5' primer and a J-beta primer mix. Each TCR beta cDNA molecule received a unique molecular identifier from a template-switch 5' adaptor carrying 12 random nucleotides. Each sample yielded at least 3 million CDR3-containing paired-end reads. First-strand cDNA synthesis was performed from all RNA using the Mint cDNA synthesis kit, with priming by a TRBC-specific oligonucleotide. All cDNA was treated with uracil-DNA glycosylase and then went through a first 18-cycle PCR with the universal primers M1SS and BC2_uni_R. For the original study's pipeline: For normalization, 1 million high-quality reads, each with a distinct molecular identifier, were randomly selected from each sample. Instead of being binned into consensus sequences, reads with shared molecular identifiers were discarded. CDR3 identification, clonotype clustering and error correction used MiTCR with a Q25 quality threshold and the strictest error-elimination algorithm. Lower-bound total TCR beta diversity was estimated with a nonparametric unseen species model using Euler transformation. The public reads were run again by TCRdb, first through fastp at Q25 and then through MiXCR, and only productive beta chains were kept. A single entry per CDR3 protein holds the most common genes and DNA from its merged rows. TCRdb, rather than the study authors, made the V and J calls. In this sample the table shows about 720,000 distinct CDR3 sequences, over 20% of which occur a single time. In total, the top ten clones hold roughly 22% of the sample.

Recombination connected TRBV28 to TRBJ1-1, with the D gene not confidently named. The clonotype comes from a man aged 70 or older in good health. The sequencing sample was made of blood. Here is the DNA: TGTGCCAGCAGAAGAATGAACACTGAAGCTTTCTTT. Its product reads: CASRRMNTEAFF. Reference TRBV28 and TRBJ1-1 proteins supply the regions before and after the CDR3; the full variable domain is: DVKVTQSSRYLVKRTGEKVFLECVQDMDHENMFWYRQDPGLGLRLIYFSYDVKMKEKGDIPEGYSVSREKKERFSLILESASTNQTSMYLCASRRMNTEAFFGQGTRLTVV.